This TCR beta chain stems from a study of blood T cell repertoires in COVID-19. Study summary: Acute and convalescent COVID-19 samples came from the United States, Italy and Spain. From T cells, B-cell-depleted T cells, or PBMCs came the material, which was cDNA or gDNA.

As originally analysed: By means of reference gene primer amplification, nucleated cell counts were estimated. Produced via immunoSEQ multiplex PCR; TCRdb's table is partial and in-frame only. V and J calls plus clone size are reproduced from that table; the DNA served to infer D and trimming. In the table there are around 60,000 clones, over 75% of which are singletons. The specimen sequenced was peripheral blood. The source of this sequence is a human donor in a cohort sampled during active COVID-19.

CDR3 DNA sequence: TGCGCCAGCAGCTTGGCAGGGGGGAATTACAATGAGCAGTTCTTC. Translation: CASSLAGGNYNEQFF. The rearrangement joins TRBV5-1 to TRBJ2-1, with a tentative D call TRBD1 (7 bases). The CDR3 is 15 residues long. Looked up from germline, CDR1 is SGHRS and CDR2 is YFSETQ. V lost 0 bases and J 4 bases, leaving 11 bases between the germline ends.